This is a list of T cell receptor beta chains from one sample in a study of shared clonotypes between healthy human individuals. The table came from immunoSEQ multiplex PCR; TCRdb's copy has only in-frame clones and leaves some out. The table shows about 2 million clones, with roughly 96% occurring only once. Sequenced material: naive CD4+ T cells sorted from blood. Receptors originate from a young man in good health. CDR3s include the opening cysteine and the closing phenylalanine or tryptophan. The D gene is left open where the match is weak.

>-|TRBV29-1
CSVVRGRVAEAFF
>-|TRBV25-1
CASRSGVGELFF
>TRBD2|TRBV7-2
CASSLVAGGGKNIQYF
>-|TRBV7-9
CASSQLGETQYF
>-|TRBV6-5
CASSMPGTGELFF
>TRBD1|TRBV7-2
CASSIRQGNEQFF
>TRBD2|TRBV7-9
CASSSRGGLSYNEQFF
>TRBD2|TRBV7-2
CASSLGLGRLAGKYEQYF
>-|TRBV7-6
CASSLASPTVSGNTIYF
>-|TRBV18
CASSPRGTRGVSDVTDTQYF
>TRBD1|TRBV4-3
CASSQDRDRSNQPQHF